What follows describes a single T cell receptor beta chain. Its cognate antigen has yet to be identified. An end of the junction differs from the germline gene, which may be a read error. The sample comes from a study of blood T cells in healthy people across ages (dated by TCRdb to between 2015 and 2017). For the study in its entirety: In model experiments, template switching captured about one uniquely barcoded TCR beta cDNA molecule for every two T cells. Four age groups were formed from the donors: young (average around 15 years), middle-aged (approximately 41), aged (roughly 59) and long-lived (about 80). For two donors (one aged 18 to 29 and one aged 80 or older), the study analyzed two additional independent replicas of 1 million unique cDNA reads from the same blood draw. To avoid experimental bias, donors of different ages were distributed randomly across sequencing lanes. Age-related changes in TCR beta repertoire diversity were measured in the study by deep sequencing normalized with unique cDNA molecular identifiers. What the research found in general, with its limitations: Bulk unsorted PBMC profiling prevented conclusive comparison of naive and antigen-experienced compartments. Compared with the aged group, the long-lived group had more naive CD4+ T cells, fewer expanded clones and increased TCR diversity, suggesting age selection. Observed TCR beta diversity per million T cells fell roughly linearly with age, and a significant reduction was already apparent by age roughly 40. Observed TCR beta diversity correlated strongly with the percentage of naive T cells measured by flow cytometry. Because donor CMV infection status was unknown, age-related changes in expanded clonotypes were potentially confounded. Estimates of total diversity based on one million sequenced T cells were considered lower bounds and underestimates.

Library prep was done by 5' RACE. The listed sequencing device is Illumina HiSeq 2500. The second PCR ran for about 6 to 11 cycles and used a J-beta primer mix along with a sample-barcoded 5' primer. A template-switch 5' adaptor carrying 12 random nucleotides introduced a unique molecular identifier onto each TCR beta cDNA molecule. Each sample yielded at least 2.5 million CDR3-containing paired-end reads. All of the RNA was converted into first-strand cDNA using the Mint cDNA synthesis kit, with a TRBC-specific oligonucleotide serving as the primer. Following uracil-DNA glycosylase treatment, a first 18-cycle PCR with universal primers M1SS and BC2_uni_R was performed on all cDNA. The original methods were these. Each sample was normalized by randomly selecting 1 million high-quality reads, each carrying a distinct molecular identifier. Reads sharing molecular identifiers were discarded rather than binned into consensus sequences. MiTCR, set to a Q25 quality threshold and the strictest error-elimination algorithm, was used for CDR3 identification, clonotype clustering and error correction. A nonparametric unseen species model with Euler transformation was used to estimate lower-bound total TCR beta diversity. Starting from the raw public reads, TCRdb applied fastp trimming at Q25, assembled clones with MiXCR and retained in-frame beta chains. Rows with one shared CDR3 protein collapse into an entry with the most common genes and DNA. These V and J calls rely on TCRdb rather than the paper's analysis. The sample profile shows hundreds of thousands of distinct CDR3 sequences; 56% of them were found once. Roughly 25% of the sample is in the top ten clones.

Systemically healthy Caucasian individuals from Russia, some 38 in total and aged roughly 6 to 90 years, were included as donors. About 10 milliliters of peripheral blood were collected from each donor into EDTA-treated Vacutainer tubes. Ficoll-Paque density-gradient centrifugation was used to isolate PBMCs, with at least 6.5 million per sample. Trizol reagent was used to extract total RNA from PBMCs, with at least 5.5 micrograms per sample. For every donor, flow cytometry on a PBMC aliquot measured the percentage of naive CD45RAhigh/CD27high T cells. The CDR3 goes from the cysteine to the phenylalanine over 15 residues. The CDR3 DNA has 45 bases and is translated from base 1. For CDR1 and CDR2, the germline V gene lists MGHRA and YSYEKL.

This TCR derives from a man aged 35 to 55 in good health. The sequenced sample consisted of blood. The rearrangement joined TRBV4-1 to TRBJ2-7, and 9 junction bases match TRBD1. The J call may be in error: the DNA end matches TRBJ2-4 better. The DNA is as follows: TGCGTCAGCAGCCACGAAACAGGGGGCATAAACATTCAGTACTTC. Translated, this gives CVSSHETGGINIQYF.